The entry below describes one T cell receptor (beta chain). Its matching antigen is unknown. This CDR3 is 14 amino acids long. The germline V gene encodes CDR1 MNHNS and CDR2 SASEGT. V was pared by 1 base and J by 4 bases, with 10 bases between. The data originate from a study of response to subunit inactivated influenza vaccine. Overall study findings and caveats: The authors suggested that every seasonal influenza vaccination recruits few new T cells.

TCRdb itself ran the RT-PCR reads through MiXCR, one entry per CDR3 protein. The sample lists approximately 490,000 distinct CDR3 sequences; 7.2% were seen once. The source was PBMCs from blood, collected roughly 24 months after vaccination. The rearrangement joins TRBV6-1 to TRBJ1-1; a possible D gene is TRBD1 (5 bases). The receptor was isolated from a man between 50 and 75 years old who received an inactivated influenza vaccine. As DNA, the CDR3 is TGTGCCAGCAGTGAAGTTGTTAGGGGCACTGAAGCTTTCTTT. Translation: CASSEVVRGTEAFF.